The table lists the clone carrying this TCR beta chain with many counts. This record belongs to a study of Graves' ophthalmopathy and Graves' hyperthyroidism. RNA transcripts provided the template for amplifying TCR beta CDR3 regions. Second-round multiplex PCR followed a first-round RT-PCR using HTBI primers. TCRdb fed the multiplex PCR reads into MiXCR, producing one record per CDR3 protein. The sample holds about 400,000 distinct CDR3 sequences, about 21% seen once. Trimming left V 3 bases short and J 0 bases short, with 15 bases between. Germline V CDR1 and CDR2: MNHEY, SMNVEV (reference sequence). CDR3 length: 17 residues.

The sample was peripheral blood. The source of this sequence is a woman aged 18-29 years with stable Graves' hyperthyroidism. This sequence joins TRBV27 and TRBJ1-5; no firm D call. CDR3 sequence reads: CASSLLGFRNSNQPQHF. CDR3 bases: TGTGCCAGCAGTTTGCTAGGTTTTAGGAATAGCAATCAGCCCCAGCATTTT.